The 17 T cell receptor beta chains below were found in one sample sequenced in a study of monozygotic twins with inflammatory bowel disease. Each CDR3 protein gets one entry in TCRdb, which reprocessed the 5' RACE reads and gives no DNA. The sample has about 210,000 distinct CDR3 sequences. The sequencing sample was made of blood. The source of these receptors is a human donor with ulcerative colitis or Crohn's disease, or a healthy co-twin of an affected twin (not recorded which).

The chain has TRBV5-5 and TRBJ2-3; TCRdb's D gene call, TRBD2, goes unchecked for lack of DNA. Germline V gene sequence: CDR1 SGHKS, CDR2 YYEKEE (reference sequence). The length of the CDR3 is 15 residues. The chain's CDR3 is CASSLSWRDIDTQYF.

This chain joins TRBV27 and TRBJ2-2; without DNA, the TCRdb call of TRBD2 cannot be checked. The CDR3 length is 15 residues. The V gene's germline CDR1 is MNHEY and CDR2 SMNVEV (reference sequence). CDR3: CASSLYAGVSGELFF.

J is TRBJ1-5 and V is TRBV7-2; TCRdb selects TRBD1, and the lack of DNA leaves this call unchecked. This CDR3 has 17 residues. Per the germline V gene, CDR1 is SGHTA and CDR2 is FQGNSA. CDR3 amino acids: CASSLVGERQGDQPQHF.

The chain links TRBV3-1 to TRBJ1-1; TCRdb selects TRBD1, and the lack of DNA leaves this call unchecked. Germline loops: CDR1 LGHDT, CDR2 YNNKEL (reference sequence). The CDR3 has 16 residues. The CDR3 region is CASSQHQGQANTEAFF.

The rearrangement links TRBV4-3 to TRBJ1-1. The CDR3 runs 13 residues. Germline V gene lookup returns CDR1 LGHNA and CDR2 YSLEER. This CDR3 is CASSQDINPEAFF.

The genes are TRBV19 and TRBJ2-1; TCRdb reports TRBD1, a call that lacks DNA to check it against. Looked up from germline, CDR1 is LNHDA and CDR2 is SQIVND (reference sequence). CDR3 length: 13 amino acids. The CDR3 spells CASRMTGRNEQFF.

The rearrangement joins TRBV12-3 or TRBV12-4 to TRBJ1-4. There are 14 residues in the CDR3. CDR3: CASRREPTNEKLFF.

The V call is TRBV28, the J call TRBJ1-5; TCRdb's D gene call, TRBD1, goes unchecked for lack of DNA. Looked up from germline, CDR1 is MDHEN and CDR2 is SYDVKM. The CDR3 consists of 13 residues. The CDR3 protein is CAIRGRGNQPQHF.

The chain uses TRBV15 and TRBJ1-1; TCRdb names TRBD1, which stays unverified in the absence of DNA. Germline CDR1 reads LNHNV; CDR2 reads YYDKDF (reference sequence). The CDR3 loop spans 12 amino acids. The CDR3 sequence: CATGQGNTEAFF.

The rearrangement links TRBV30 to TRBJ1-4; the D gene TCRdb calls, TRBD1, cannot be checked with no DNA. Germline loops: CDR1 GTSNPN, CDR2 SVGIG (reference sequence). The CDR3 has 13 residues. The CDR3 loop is CAWSNGINEKLFF.

CDR3 region: CATQQGPRAEAFF. This chain links TRBV12-3 or TRBV12-4 with TRBJ1-1; TCRdb proposes TRBD1, but this gene call is untestable without DNA. The CDR3 sequence is 13 residues long.

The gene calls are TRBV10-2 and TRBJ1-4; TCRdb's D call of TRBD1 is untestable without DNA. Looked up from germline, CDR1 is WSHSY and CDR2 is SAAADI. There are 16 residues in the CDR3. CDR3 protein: CASSESSGRTGGKLFF.

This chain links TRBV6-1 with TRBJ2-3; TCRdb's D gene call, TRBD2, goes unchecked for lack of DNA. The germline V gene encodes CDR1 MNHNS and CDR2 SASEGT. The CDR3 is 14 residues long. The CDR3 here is CATLGLAGVGTQYF.

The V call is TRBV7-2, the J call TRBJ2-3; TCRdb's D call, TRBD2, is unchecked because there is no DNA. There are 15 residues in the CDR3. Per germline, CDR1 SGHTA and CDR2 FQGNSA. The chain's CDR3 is CASSQLAGITDTQYF.

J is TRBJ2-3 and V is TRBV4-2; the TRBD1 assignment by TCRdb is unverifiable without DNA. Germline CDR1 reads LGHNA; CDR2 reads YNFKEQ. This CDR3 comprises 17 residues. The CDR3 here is CASSQGDRQGSTDTQYF.

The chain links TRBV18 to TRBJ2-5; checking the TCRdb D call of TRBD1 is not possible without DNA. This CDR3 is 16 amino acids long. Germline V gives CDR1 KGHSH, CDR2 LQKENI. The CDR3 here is CASSPPGRGPGETQYF.

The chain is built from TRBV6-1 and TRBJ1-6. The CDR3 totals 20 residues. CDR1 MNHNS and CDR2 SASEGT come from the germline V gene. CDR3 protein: CASSEFPVGLSSSYNSPLHF.